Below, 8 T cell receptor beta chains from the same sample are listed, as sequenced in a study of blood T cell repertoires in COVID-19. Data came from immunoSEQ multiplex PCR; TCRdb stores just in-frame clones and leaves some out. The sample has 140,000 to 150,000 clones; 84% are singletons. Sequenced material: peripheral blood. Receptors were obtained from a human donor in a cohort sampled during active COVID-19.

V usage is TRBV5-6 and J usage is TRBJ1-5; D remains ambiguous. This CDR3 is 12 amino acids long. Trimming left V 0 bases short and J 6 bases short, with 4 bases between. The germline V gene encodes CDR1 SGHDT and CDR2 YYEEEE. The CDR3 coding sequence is TGTGCCAGCAGCTTGGACTCTCAGCCCCAGCATTTT. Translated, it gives CASSLDSQPQHF.

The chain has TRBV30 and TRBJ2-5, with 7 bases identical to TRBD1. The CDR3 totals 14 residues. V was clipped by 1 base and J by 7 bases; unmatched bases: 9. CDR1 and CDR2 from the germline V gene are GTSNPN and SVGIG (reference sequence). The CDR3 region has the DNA TGTGCCTGGAGTGCACGGACAGGCCGGAGGACCCAGTACTTC. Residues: CAWSARTGRRTQYF.

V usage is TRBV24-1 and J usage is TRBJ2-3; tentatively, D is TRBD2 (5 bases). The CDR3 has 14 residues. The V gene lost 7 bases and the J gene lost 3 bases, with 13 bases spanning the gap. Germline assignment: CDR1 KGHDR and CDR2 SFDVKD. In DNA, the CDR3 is TGTGCCACCAGCAGAACCGGGGAGACAGATACGCAGTATTTT. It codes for CATSRTGETDTQYF.

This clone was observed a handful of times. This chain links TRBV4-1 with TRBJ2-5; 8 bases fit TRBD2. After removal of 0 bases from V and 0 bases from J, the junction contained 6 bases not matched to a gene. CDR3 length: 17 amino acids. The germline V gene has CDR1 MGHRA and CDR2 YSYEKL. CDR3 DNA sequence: TGCGCCAGCAGCCAAGAAGGTCGCGGGGGGTACCAAGAGACCCAGTACTTC. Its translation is CASSQEGRGGYQETQYF.

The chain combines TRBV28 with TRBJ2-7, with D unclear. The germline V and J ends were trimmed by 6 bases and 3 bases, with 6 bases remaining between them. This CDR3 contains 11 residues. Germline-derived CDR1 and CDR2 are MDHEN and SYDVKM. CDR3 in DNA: TGTGCCAGCAGCCTTAACTACGAGCAGTACTTC. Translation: CASSLNYEQYF.

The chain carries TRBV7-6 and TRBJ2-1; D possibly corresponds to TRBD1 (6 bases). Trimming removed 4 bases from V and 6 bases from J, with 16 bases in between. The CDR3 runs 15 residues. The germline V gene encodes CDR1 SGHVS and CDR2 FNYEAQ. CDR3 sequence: CASSSHGQSPNEQFF. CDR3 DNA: TGTGCCAGCAGCTCTCACGGACAGTCCCCCAATGAGCAGTTCTTC.

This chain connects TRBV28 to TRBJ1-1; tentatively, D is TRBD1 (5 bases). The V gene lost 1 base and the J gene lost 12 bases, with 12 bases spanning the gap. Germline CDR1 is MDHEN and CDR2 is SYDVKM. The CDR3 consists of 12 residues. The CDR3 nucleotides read TGTGCCAGCAGTTTATCGGGCCGGGGGACTTTCTTT. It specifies CASSLSGRGTFF.

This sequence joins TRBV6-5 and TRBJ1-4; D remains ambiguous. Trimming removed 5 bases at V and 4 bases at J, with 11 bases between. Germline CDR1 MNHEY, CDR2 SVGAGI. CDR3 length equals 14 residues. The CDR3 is CASSTTGSNEKLFF. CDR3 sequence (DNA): TGTGCCAGCAGTACGACGGGAAGTAATGAAAAACTGTTTTTT.